Each of the 10 T cell receptor beta chains below was sequenced from the same sample in a study of T-cell memory formation after mild COVID-19. One entry per CDR3 protein results from TCRdb running MiXCR on the 5' RACE reads. In the table there are approximately 300,000 distinct CDR3 sequences, less than 20% of which are singletons. Specimen: PBMCs or a T cell subset sorted from them (not recorded which). These receptors were collected from a man aged 18-30 years who had mild COVID-19 (a few samples of this study predate the infection). Cell type and time point are not known.

This chain connects TRBV5-6 to TRBJ2-7, with TRBD1 matching 7 bases. The CDR3 length is 15 residues. With 4 bases clipped from V and 2 bases from J, the junction kept 9 bases outside the gene matches. The germline V gene has CDR1 SGHDT and CDR2 YYEEEE. The CDR3 spells CASSPPLGTAYEQYF. The CDR3 region has the DNA TGTGCCAGCAGCCCCCCCCTGGGGACAGCCTACGAGCAGTACTTC.

V usage is TRBV7-2 and J usage is TRBJ1-5; no definite D call. The CDR3 contains 12 residues. CDR1 and CDR2 from the germline V gene are SGHTA and FQGNSA. V was cut by 5 bases and J by 11 bases, with 13 bases left in between. CDR3 DNA: TGTGCCAGCAGCCCGACCAGCGGCGCCCAGCATTTT. It specifies CASSPTSGAQHF.

The genes are TRBV5-1 and TRBJ1-1; 7 positions match TRBD1. This CDR3 is 13 amino acids long. Germline V gives CDR1 SGHRS, CDR2 YFSETQ. The ends lost 4 bases at V and 3 bases at J; junction bases unmatched: 3. CDR3 DNA sequence: TGCGCCAGCAGCAAGGGGGCGTACACTGAAGCTTTCTTT. Translated: CASSKGAYTEAFF.

The chain is built from TRBV10-3 and TRBJ2-3, with 7 positions matching TRBD1. Looked up from germline, CDR1 is ENHRY and CDR2 is SYGVKD. This CDR3 region has 15 residues. The J segment lost 4 bases and the V segment lost 3 bases, leaving 7 bases of the junction unmatched. CDR3 bases: TGTGCCATCAGTGATTTAAGACAGGGTGCAGATACGCAGTATTTT. Encoded protein: CAISDLRQGADTQYF.

This clonotype was observed a few times. This chain's CDR3 is CASSQVGGAGALGYTF. CDR3 nucleotide sequence: TGCGCCAGCAGCCAGGTCGGGGGCGCCGGAGCTTTAGGCTACACCTTC. V gene TRBV4-1 combines with J gene TRBJ1-2; D is perhaps TRBD1 (6 bases). The V gene lost 3 bases and the J gene lost 8 bases, with 22 bases spanning the gap. The CDR3 has 16 residues. Germline loops: CDR1 MGHRA, CDR2 YSYEKL.

The rearrangement links TRBV6-5 to TRBJ2-7; D is ambiguous. V was cut by 6 bases and J by 2 bases, with 8 bases left in between. The V gene's germline CDR1 is MNHEY and CDR2 SVGAGI. This CDR3 has 12 residues. The CDR3 DNA is TGTGCCAGCAGCCCAACCCCCTACGAGCAGTACTTC. This encodes CASSPTPYEQYF.

This clonotype was observed at least ten times. The J gene is TRBJ2-3, the V gene TRBV6-5; the D gene is possibly TRBD1 (5 bases). With 6 bases removed from V and 7 bases from J, the gap between germline ends came to 17 bases. The CDR3 is 14 amino acids. Germline V gene data show CDR1 as MNHEY and CDR2 as SVGAGI. CDR3 in amino acids: CASRHRQTANTQYF. The CDR3 DNA sequence: TGTGCCAGCAGACACAGGCAGACGGCAAATACGCAGTATTTT.

This clonotype was picked up a small number of times. This chain connects TRBV15 to TRBJ2-1, with D possibly being TRBD2 (5 bases). The length of the CDR3 is 18 residues. The germline CDR1 and CDR2 sequences are LNHNV and YYDKDF (reference sequence). The V end was cut by 1 base, the J end by 5 bases, with 21 bases between. The CDR3 DNA sequence: TGTGCCACCAGCAGAGCTATACTCACTTCGGGAACTCACAATGAGCAGTTCTTC. Translated, it gives CATSRAILTSGTHNEQFF.

This clonotype was seen ten or more times. The chain is built from TRBV10-3 and TRBJ2-1; D is undetermined. The CDR3 has 13 residues. Germline V CDR1 and CDR2: ENHRY, SYGVKD. V lost 3 bases and J 9 bases, leaving 12 bases between the germline ends. CDR3 sequence (DNA): TGTGCCATCAGTGATAATCCGGCAGTTGAGCAGTTCTTC. Translating it yields CAISDNPAVEQFF.

This clonotype has more than one count but fewer than ten. The chain couples TRBV20-1 to TRBJ1-2; D gene unclear. V was shortened by 0 bases and J by 3 bases, with 11 bases between the two germline ends. The length of the CDR3 is 14 residues. Germline V gene data show CDR1 as DFQATT and CDR2 as SNEGSKA (reference sequence). The CDR3 sequence: CSARDWKVYYGYTF. The DNA for the CDR3 is TGCAGTGCTAGAGATTGGAAAGTATACTATGGCTACACCTTC.